This entry features one T cell receptor (beta chain) sequence. Data came from immunoSEQ multiplex PCR; TCRdb stores just in-frame clones and leaves some out. The sample contains over 120,000 clones, over 70% of which appear only once. This sample is part of a study of blood T cell repertoires in COVID-19. Germline-derived CDR1 and CDR2 are MNHEY and SMNVEV (reference sequence). This CDR3 comprises 17 residues. The V gene lost 4 bases and the J gene lost 1 base, with 14 bases spanning the gap. The specimen was peripheral blood. The source is a man between 65 and 85 years old who had recovered from COVID-19. The V call is TRBV27, the J call TRBJ1-6; possibly TRBD1 for D (6 bases). In DNA form, the CDR3 reads TGTGCCAGCAGTTCGACACAGGGTCGGTCCTATAATTCACCCCTCCACTTT. Translating gives CASSSTQGRSYNSPLHF.